These T cell receptor beta chains were read from a single sample in a study of cytomegalovirus exposure and HLA in healthy donors. Profiled with immunoSEQ multiplex PCR; TCRdb holds only in-frame clones, not every one. The table has 150,000 or so clones, around 76% seen once. Material: PBMCs. These TCRs come from a male donor in good health and CMV-seronegative. The CDR3 runs from the conserved cysteine through the conserved F or W.

v_call: TRBV7-2
j_call: TRBJ2-5
cdr3_aa: CASRNGGETQYF

v_call: TRBV28
j_call: TRBJ2-1
cdr3_aa: CASSLGQGAGNEQFF

v_call: TRBV28
j_call: TRBJ2-7
cdr3_aa: CASSSSGTGSYEQYF

v_call: TRBV6-6
j_call: TRBJ1-5
cdr3_aa: CASSQQGAGQPQHF

v_call: TRBV7-9
j_call: TRBJ2-7
cdr3_aa: CASSLSGVPYEQYF

v_call: TRBV6-1
j_call: TRBJ2-2
cdr3_aa: CASSGGQYTGELFF

v_call: TRBV7-6
j_call: TRBJ1-3
cdr3_aa: CASSEPGQGNTIYF

v_call: TRBV6-5
j_call: TRBJ2-7
cdr3_aa: CASSYQAGDSEQYF

v_call: TRBV27
j_call: TRBJ1-1
cdr3_aa: CASSLGGSEAFF

v_call: TRBV30
j_call: TRBJ1-1
cdr3_aa: CAWSVRGYDTEAFF

v_call: TRBV29-1
j_call: TRBJ2-1
cdr3_aa: CSQQGIGNEQFF

v_call: TRBV6-5
j_call: TRBJ1-5
cdr3_aa: CASSVQVINQPQHF

v_call: TRBV7-2
j_call: TRBJ1-2
cdr3_aa: CASSDRVYGYTF

v_call: TRBV4-2
j_call: TRBJ2-1
cdr3_aa: CASSQELANEQFF

v_call: TRBV28
j_call: TRBJ2-3
cdr3_aa: CASSLIRGGTDTQYF

v_call: TRBV7-6
j_call: TRBJ2-7
cdr3_aa: CASIARGTYEQYF

v_call: TRBV9
j_call: TRBJ2-5
cdr3_aa: CASSVNWQETQYF

v_call: TRBV11-2
j_call: TRBJ2-7
cdr3_aa: CASSLERGFEQYF

v_call: TRBV5-4
j_call: TRBJ2-2
cdr3_aa: CASSSKGTSKTGELFF

v_call: TRBV5-6
j_call: TRBJ1-6
cdr3_aa: CASRSTDYNSPLHF

v_call: TRBV9
j_call: TRBJ2-7
cdr3_aa: CASSVGTGPYEQYF

v_call: TRBV6-1
j_call: TRBJ2-5
cdr3_aa: CASSVTTGTKPGETQYF

v_call: TRBV28
j_call: TRBJ2-7
cdr3_aa: CASSFYRTGGHEQYF